The 2 T cell receptor beta chains below come from one sample, sequenced in a study of CD8+ T cells in alopecia areata. CD4+ cells underwent sorting into CD25+CD127- cells for roughly 5 patients. Extraction of RNA preceded its reverse transcription into cDNA, which served as the sequencing template. Sequenced by immunoSEQ multiplex PCR; TCRdb stores in-frame clones only, minus some. This table holds about 19,000 clones, roughly two thirds found once. Sequencing input: CD4+ Tregs sorted from blood. Source of these receptors: a human donor with alopecia areata.

The chain combines TRBV5-4 with TRBJ1-5; D unresolved. This CDR3 has 13 amino acids. Trimming pared 0 bases from V and 7 bases from J, leaving 8 bases between. Germline V gene sequence: CDR1 SGHNT, CDR2 YYREEE (reference sequence). The CDR3 DNA is TGTGCCAGCAGCTTGGGGCCAGGACAGCCCCAGCATTTT. Translated: CASSLGPGQPQHF. Complete variable domain (other parts from reference TRBV5-4 and TRBJ1-5): ETGVTQSPTHLIKTRGQQVTLRCSSQSGHNTVSWYQQALGQGPQFIFQYYREEENGRGNFPPRFSGLQFPNYSSELNVNALELDDSALYLCASSLGPGQPQHFGDGTRLSIL.

The rearrangement joins TRBV10-1 to TRBJ1-5; D gene unclear. Germline V CDR1 and CDR2: WNHNN, SYGVQD (reference sequence). The CDR3 has 11 amino acids. V lost 8 bases to trimming and J lost 4 bases, with 6 bases between them. CDR3 sequence: CASSGNQPQHF. CDR3 nucleotide sequence: TGCGCCAGCTCCGGGAATCAGCCCCAGCATTTT.